The rows below give T cell receptor beta chains drawn from one sample of a study of blood T cell repertoires in COVID-19. Assay used: immunoSEQ multiplex PCR; TCRdb lists only in-frame clones, some missing. In the table there are some 320,000 clones, about 89% of which are singletons. Specimen: peripheral blood. These receptors all come from a woman between 50 and 59 years old who had recovered from COVID-19. Each CDR3 is given with its conserved first and last residue. A D gene is named only where the DNA matches it firmly. Clone size, where shown, is once, few, many, or a class for clones that have expanded.

CASSHGSVETQYF,TGTGCCAGCAGCCACGGCAGCGTGGAGACCCAGTACTTC,once,.,TRBV3-1/TRBV3-2,TRBJ2-5
CASSEAGGRGPSGELFF,TGTGCCAGCAGTGAAGCAGGGGGCAGGGGTCCCTCCGGGGAGCTGTTTTTT,.,TRBD1,TRBV6-1,TRBJ2-2
CSVSRTGTGANVLTF,TGCAGCGTTTCTAGGACAGGGACTGGGGCCAACGTCCTGACTTTC,.,TRBD1,TRBV29-1,TRBJ2-6
CASSFEYTEAFF,TGTGCCAGCAGCTTTGAGTATACTGAAGCTTTCTTT,.,.,TRBV5-6,TRBJ1-1
CASSPGTGVNYGYTF,TGTGCCAGCTCACCCGGGACAGGGGTAAACTATGGCTACACCTTC,.,TRBD1,TRBV18,TRBJ1-2
CASSQAGLAPDTQYF,TGTGCCAGCAGCCAAGCGGGACTAGCCCCAGATACGCAGTATTTT,.,TRBD2,TRBV3-1/TRBV3-2,TRBJ2-3
CASSQAGLAGVGFF,TGTGCCAGCAGCCAAGCAGGCCTAGCGGGAGTAGGGTTCTTC,.,TRBD2,TRBV3-1/TRBV3-2,TRBJ2-1
CASSLGGGAQETQYF,TGTGCCAGCAGCTTAGGGGGAGGCGCACAGGAGACCCAGTACTTC,.,.,TRBV13,TRBJ2-5
CASSLASPRATNEKLFF,TGTGCCAGCAGCCTAGCAAGCCCAAGAGCAACTAATGAAAAACTGTTTTTT,.,.,TRBV7-6,TRBJ1-4
CASTLGGTQETQYF,TGTGCCAGCACCCTTGGCGGAACCCAAGAGACCCAGTACTTC,.,.,TRBV28,TRBJ2-5
CASSLQQGANSPLHF,TGTGCCAGCAGCTTACAGCAGGGGGCGAATTCACCCCTCCACTTT,few,TRBD1,TRBV7-9,TRBJ1-6
CASSSSPGASSYEQYF,TGTGCCAGCAGTTCCTCGCCAGGGGCGAGCTCCTACGAGCAGTACTTC,.,.,TRBV6-5,TRBJ2-7
CASSPRDTRWTEAFF,TGTGCCAGCAGCCCTCGGGACACCCGGTGGACTGAAGCTTTCTTT,.,.,TRBV3-1/TRBV3-2,TRBJ1-1
CASRENRGVRLADHTGELFF,TGTGCCAGCAGGGAAAACAGGGGGGTACGACTAGCGGATCACACCGGGGAGCTGTTTTTT,.,.,TRBV2,TRBJ2-2
CASSSGLLSRRNEKLFF,TGTGCCAGCAGTTCGGGACTCCTTTCCCGCCGCAATGAAAAACTGTTTTTT,.,.,TRBV7-9,TRBJ1-4
CASSPPGTGWYEQYF,TGTGCCAGCAGTCCCCCCGGGACAGGGTGGTACGAGCAGTACTTC,.,TRBD1,TRBV28,TRBJ2-7
CASSLGLASGVGDTYEQYF,TGTGCCAGCAGCTTGGGGCTAGCTAGCGGCGTGGGGGATACCTACGAGCAGTACTTC,.,TRBD2,TRBV5-5,TRBJ2-7
CASSGQHKNIQYF,TGTGCCAGCAGCGGACAGCACAAAAACATTCAGTACTTC,.,.,TRBV28,TRBJ2-4
CASSLQGAYGYTF,TGTGCCAGCAGCCTACAGGGGGCTTATGGCTACACCTTC,once,TRBD1,TRBV3-1/TRBV3-2,TRBJ1-2
CAGSGGPLSGNTIYF,TGTGCTGGATCGGGGGGCCCTCTCTCTGGAAACACCATATATTTT,.,.,TRBV10-3,TRBJ1-3
CAWTQGRNQPQHF,TGTGCCTGGACCCAGGGAAGGAATCAGCCCCAGCATTTT,once,.,TRBV30,TRBJ1-5
CATSTHGGEADTQYF,TGTGCCACCAGCACCCACGGGGGGGAGGCAGATACGCAGTATTTT,many,TRBD2,TRBV15,TRBJ2-3
CASSILAGFVDTQYF,TGCGCCAGCAGCATCCTAGCGGGGTTCGTAGATACGCAGTATTTT,once,TRBD2,TRBV5-1,TRBJ2-3
CASSPGTASNYGYTF,TGTGCCAGCAGCCCCGGGACAGCCTCGAACTATGGCTACACCTTC,.,TRBD1,TRBV5-8,TRBJ1-2
CASSGLGHLYEQYF,TGTGCCAGCAGTGGATTGGGACACCTCTACGAGCAGTACTTC,.,.,TRBV27,TRBJ2-7
CASSPLGGNTEAFF,TGTGCCAGCAGCCCATTAGGGGGGAACACTGAAGCTTTCTTT,many,.,TRBV13,TRBJ1-1
CASSLAASGEVTYEQYF,TGCGCCAGCAGCTTGGCTGCTAGCGGGGAGGTAACCTACGAGCAGTACTTC,.,TRBD2,TRBV5-1,TRBJ2-7
CSVEGLANEQFF,TGCAGCGTTGAAGGGCTAGCCAATGAGCAGTTCTTC,.,.,TRBV29-1,TRBJ2-1
CASGDIGDSTAYEQYF,TGTGCCAGCGGAGATATAGGGGATTCCACAGCCTACGAGCAGTACTTC,.,.,TRBV2,TRBJ2-7
CASSLMPQVYTDTQYF,TGTGCCAGCAGCTTAATGCCCCAGGTCTACACAGATACGCAGTATTTT,.,.,TRBV11-2,TRBJ2-3
CATEDSYTGELFF,TGTGCCACCGAGGACTCTTACACCGGGGAGCTGTTTTTT,.,.,TRBV19,TRBJ2-2
CSAATGSSNQPQHF,TGCAGCGCGGCGACAGGGAGTAGCAATCAGCCCCAGCATTTT,once,TRBD1,TRBV29-1,TRBJ1-5
CASRPRGQGDGGELFF,TGTGCCAGTAGGCCTAGGGGACAGGGGGACGGCGGGGAGCTGTTTTTT,.,TRBD1,TRBV19,TRBJ2-2
CASSSDRGHTEAFF,TGTGCCAGCAGCTCAGACAGGGGGCATACTGAAGCTTTCTTT,.,TRBD1,TRBV7-2,TRBJ1-1
CASSPSGARMNTQYF,TGTGCCAGCAGCCCGAGCGGGGCAAGGATGAATACGCAGTATTTT,.,TRBD2,TRBV28,TRBJ2-3
CASSSTGKGYGYTF,TGTGCCAGCAGCTCCACAGGGAAAGGGTATGGCTACACCTTC,.,.,TRBV7-2,TRBJ1-2
CASSTTGITEAFF,TGTGCCAGCAGCACAACAGGGATCACTGAAGCTTTCTTT,.,.,TRBV7-2,TRBJ1-1
CASSARGLEQFF,TGTGCCAGCAGCGCTCGGGGACTGGAGCAGTTCTTC,.,.,TRBV9,TRBJ2-1
CAWSGTGPPNSPLHF,TGTGCCTGGAGTGGGACAGGTCCACCAAATTCACCCCTCCACTTT,.,TRBD1,TRBV30,TRBJ1-6
CASSLGGRLNTEAFF,TGTGCCAGCAGCTTAGGGGGCCGACTGAACACTGAAGCTTTCTTT,.,.,TRBV7-9,TRBJ1-1
CASSYGQGGSYEQYF,TGTGCCAGCAGTTACGGACAGGGTGGATCCTACGAGCAGTACTTC,once,TRBD1,TRBV6-2/TRBV6-3,TRBJ2-7
CASSFRPAGEAFF,TGTGCCAGCAGCTTTAGACCGGCGGGTGAAGCTTTCTTT,.,.,TRBV7-2,TRBJ1-1
CASSQGPLAGGPTNTDTQYF,TGTGCCAGCAGCCAAGGACCCCTAGCGGGAGGGCCTACTAACACAGATACGCAGTATTTT,few,TRBD2,TRBV3-1/TRBV3-2,TRBJ2-3
CASSLQGGGNTIYF,TGTGCCAGCAGTCTACAGGGCGGGGGAAACACCATATATTTT,.,.,TRBV7-9,TRBJ1-3
CSAGEGYGYTF,TGCAGTGCTGGGGAGGGGTATGGCTACACCTTC,.,.,TRBV20-1,TRBJ1-2
CASSSPGQATYEQYF,TGTGCCAGCAGCTCGCCGGGACAGGCGACCTACGAGCAGTACTTC,.,TRBD1,TRBV5-6,TRBJ2-7
CASSLALSYEQYF,TGTGCCAGCAGTTTGGCTTTATCCTACGAGCAGTACTTC,.,.,TRBV28,TRBJ2-7
CASTRGGGISGNTIYF,TGTGCCAGCACCAGAGGGGGCGGAATCTCTGGAAACACCATATATTTT,.,TRBD1,TRBV13,TRBJ1-3
CASSVEGVGTDTQYF,TGTGCCAGCAGCGTCGAGGGAGTTGGCACAGATACGCAGTATTTT,.,.,TRBV7-3,TRBJ2-3
CASSHLSRDIKEKLFF,TGTGCCAGCAGCCACCTTTCAAGGGACATCAAAGAAAAACTGTTTTTT,.,.,TRBV7-2,TRBJ1-4